The rows below give T cell receptor beta chains drawn from one sample of a study of CD8 T cells in ankylosing spondylitis. TCRdb passed the 5' RACE reads through MiXCR, listing each CDR3 protein once. Of around 770,000 distinct CDR3 sequences in the sample, around 11% are singletons; the top ten hold 0.51%. Sequencing was done on a sample of blood, either unsorted or a sorted T cell fraction (not recorded which). The receptors originated from a male donor with ankylosing spondylitis. CDR3s include the opening cysteine and the closing phenylalanine or tryptophan. A D gene is named only where the DNA matches it firmly. Clone size, where shown, is once, few, many, or a class for clones that have expanded.

j_call | d_call | clone_size | v_call | cdr3_aa | cdr3_nt
TRBJ1-5 | - | many | TRBV7-9 | CASSPGGAPGNQPQHF | TGTGCCAGCAGCCCAGGCGGGGCCCCAGGGAATCAGCCCCAGCATTTT
TRBJ1-2 | - | few | TRBV20-1 | CSARPPGDPNYGYTF | TGCAGTGCTAGGCCCCCGGGGGATCCAAACTATGGCTACACCTTC
TRBJ1-6 | - | - | TRBV5-1 | CASSLDPHNSPLHF | TGCGCCAGCAGCTTGGACCCCCATAATTCACCCCTCCACTTT
TRBJ1-1 | - | few | TRBV20-1 | CSARPLGHPNTEAFF | TGCAGTGCTAGACCACTGGGACACCCGAACACTGAAGCTTTCTTT
TRBJ2-7 | TRBD1 | many | TRBV5-1 | CASSRDGTAEQYF | TGCGCCAGCAGCCGAGACGGGACAGCCGAGCAGTACTTC
TRBJ2-3 | - | few | TRBV20-1 | CSARRKSTDTQYF | TGCAGTGCCAGAAGAAAGAGCACAGATACGCAGTATTTT
TRBJ2-7 | - | few | TRBV20-1 | CSARPMEVYEQYF | TGCAGTGCTAGACCGATGGAGGTCTACGAGCAGTACTTC
TRBJ2-5 | - | - | TRBV20-1 | CSAPPYFSPREAQYF | TGCAGTGCTCCGCCCTATTTTTCCCCGAGGGAGGCCCAGTACTTC
TRBJ2-7 | - | many | TRBV29-1 | CSVSYRQDYSYEQYF | TGCAGCGTGTCTTATAGACAGGATTACTCCTACGAGCAGTACTTC
TRBJ1-2 | - | - | TRBV5-5 | CASSLRGFGYTF | TGTGCCAGCAGCTTGAGAGGCTTCGGCTACACCTTC
TRBJ2-3 | TRBD2 | few | TRBV20-1 | CSAEAWASGRTDTQYF | TGCAGTGCCGAGGCATGGGCTAGCGGGAGAACAGATACGCAGTATTTT
TRBJ1-4 | - | - | TRBV6-5 | CASSTRQSKLFF | TGTGCCAGCAGTACCCGACAGTCTAAACTGTTTTTT
TRBJ2-1 | TRBD2 | many | TRBV20-1 | CSARPLAVPEQFF | TGCAGTGCTAGACCCCTAGCGGTCCCTGAGCAGTTCTTC
TRBJ2-2 | - | few | TRBV3-1 | CASSTSSGGRLFF | TGTGCCAGCAGCACTTCCTCCGGGGGGCGGCTGTTTTTT
TRBJ2-3 | TRBD2 | few | TRBV30 | CAWSLGGIIDTQYF | TGTGCCTGGAGTTTGGGGGGGATTATAGATACGCAGTATTTT
TRBJ1-5 | - | few | TRBV20-1 | CSARTAYSNQPQHF | TGCAGTGCTAGGACAGCTTATAGCAATCAGCCCCAGCATTTT
TRBJ1-2 | - | many | TRBV5-6 | CASSFIQIRDYGYTF | TGTGCCAGCAGCTTTATACAGATCCGTGACTATGGCTACACCTTC
TRBJ2-2 | TRBD1 | few | TRBV5-1 | CASSSNRGADTGELFF | TGCGCCAGCAGCTCCAACAGGGGAGCGGACACCGGGGAGCTGTTTTTT
TRBJ2-1 | - | few | TRBV4-2 | CASSQRGVYSYNEQFF | TGTGCCAGCAGCCAACGAGGGGTATACTCCTACAATGAGCAGTTCTTC
TRBJ1-5 | - | few | TRBV5-6 | CASSLGIYQPQHF | TGTGCCAGCAGCTTGGGGATTTATCAGCCCCAGCATTTT
TRBJ2-5 | - | - | TRBV5-4 | CASSSRTAETQYF | TGTGCCAGCAGCTCCCGGACAGCAGAGACCCAGTACTTC
TRBJ2-6 | - | once | TRBV7-3 | CATSLTGAGGANVLTF | TGTGCCACCTCCCTTACGGGGGCGGGAGGGGCCAACGTCCTGACTTTC
TRBJ2-2 | TRBD2 | - | TRBV28 | CASRPGTNHRNTGELFF | TGTGCCAGCAGACCGGGGACTAACCACCGAAACACCGGGGAGCTGTTTTTT
TRBJ2-7 | - | many | TRBV12-3/TRBV12-4 | CASGRGRTFYEQYF | TGTGCCAGCGGCCGGGGACGGACCTTTTACGAGCAGTACTTC
TRBJ2-1 | - | few | TRBV5-1 | CASSLGTGTTNEQFF | TGCGCCAGCAGCTTGGGGACAGGGACTACCAATGAGCAGTTCTTC
TRBJ2-1 | TRBD2 | - | TRBV6-2/TRBV6-3 | CASSSRAERGYNEQFF | TGTGCCAGCAGTTCCCGGGCCGAGCGGGGCTACAATGAGCAGTTCTTC
TRBJ1-5 | - | many | TRBV16 | CASSPNRNQPQHF | TGTGCCAGCAGCCCCAACAGAAATCAGCCCCAGCATTTT
TRBJ2-3 | TRBD2 | - | TRBV5-1 | CASSPPRRGALDTQYF | TGCGCCAGCAGCCCCCCCCGGCGGGGGGCCCTAGATACGCAGTATTTT
TRBJ2-1 | TRBD1 | - | TRBV7-9 | CASSFRQGLGEQFF | TGTGCCAGCAGCTTCCGACAGGGATTAGGTGAGCAGTTCTTC
TRBJ1-6 | - | - | TRBV6-1 | CASSGGPLHF | TGTGCCAGCAGTGGGGGACCCCTCCACTTT
TRBJ1-5 | - | few | TRBV7-2 | CASSFGGVKPQHF | TGTGCCAGCAGCTTCGGTGGGGTGAAGCCCCAGCATTTT
TRBJ1-5 | TRBD1 | - | TRBV20-1 | CSASGPTGAAQPQHF | TGCAGTGCCAGCGGCCCGACAGGGGCAGCTCAGCCCCAGCATTTT